This TCR beta chain comes out of a study of CD8+CD57+ T cells in acquired aplastic anemia. Study observations and caveats: Common to patients and controls were roughly 30 CD8+ CDR3 sequences. With respect to CD8+ Simpson's diversity, patients and controls did not differ significantly.

With respect to this clonotype: Its matching antigen is unknown.

The CDR3 is made up of 14 amino acids. V dropped 1 base and J dropped 1 base, with 7 bases sitting between them. Germline loops: CDR1 SGHTA, CDR2 FQGNSA. Genomic DNA, serving as template, underwent TCR beta VDJ and CDR3 profiling. TCRdb called the reads again in MiXCR, with one record for every CDR3 protein. The repertoire holds 110,000 or so distinct CDR3 sequences, with approximately 61% as singletons. Before being chosen for sequencing, patients had shown CD8+CD57+ cell expansion by flow cytometry. This TCR derives from a human donor with aplastic anemia. The chain employs TRBV7-2 and TRBJ1-1; D remains ambiguous. Sequencing input: sorted CD4+, CD8+, or CD8+CD57+ T cells (not recorded which) from PBMCs. This CDR3 is CASSLGASNTEAFF. In DNA form, the CDR3 reads TGTGCCAGCAGCTTAGGGGCTTCGAACACTGAAGCTTTCTTT.